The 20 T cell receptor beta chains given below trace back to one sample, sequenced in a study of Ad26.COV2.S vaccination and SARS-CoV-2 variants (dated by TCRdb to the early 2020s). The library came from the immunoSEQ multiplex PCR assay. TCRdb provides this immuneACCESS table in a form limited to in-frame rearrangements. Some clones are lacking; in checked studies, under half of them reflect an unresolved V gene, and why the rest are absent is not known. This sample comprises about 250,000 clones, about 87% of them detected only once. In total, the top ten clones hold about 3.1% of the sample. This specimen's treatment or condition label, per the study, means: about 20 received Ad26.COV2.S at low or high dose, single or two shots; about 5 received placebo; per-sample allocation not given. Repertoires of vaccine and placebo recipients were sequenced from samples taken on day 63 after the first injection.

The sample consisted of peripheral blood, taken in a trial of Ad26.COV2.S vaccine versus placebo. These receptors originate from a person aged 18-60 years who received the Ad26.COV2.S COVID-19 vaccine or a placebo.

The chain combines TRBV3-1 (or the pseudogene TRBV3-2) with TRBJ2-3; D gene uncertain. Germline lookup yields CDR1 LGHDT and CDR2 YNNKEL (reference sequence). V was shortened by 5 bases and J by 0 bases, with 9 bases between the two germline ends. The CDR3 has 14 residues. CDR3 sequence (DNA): TGTGCCAGCAGCTCACGTCAGAGCACAGATACGCAGTATTTT. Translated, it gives CASSSRQSTDTQYF.

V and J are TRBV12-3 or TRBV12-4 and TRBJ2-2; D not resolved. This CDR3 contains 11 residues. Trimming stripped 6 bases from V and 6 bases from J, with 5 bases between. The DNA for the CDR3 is TGTGCCAGCAGAACGCCCGGGGAGCTGTTTTTT. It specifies CASRTPGELFF.

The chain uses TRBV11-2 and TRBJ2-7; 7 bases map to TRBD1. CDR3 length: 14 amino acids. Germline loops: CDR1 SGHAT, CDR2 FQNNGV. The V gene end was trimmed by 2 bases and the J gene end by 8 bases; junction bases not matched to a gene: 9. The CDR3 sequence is CASSLMSQGSKQYF. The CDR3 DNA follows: TGTGCCAGCAGCTTAATGTCACAGGGGAGTAAGCAGTACTTC.

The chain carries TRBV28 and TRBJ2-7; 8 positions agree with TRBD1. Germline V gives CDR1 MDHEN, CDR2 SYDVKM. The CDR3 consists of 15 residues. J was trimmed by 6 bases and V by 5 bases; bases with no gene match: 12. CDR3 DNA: TGTGCCAGCAGTCTTACGGGACAGGTGAGGGGCGAGCAGTACTTC. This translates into CASSLTGQVRGEQYF.

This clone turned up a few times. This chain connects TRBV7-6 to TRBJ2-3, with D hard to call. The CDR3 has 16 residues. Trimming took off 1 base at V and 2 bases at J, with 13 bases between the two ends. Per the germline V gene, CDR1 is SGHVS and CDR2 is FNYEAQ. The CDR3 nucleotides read TGTGCCAGCAGCTTAGAGGTTGGTTCTAACACAGATACGCAGTATTTT. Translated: CASSLEVGSNTDTQYF. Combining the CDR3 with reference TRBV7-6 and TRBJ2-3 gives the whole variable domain GAGVSQSPRYKVTKRGQDVALRCDPISGHVSLYWYRQALGQGPEFLTYFNYEAQQDKSGLPNDRFSAERPEGSISTLTIQRTEQRDSAMYRCASSLEVGSNTDTQYFGPGTRLTVL.

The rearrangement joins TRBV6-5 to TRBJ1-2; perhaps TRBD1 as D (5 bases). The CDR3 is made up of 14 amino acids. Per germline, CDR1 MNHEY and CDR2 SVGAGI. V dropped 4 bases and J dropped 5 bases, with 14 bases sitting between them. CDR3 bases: TGTGCCAGCAGTTCCGACGGGGCGTTGTATGGCTACACCTTC. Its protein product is CASSSDGALYGYTF.

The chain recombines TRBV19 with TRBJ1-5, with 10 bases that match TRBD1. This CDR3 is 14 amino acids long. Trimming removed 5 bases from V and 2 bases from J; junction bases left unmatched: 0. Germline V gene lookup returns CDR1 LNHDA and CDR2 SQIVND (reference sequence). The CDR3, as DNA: TGTGCCAGTAGTGGGACAGGGGGCAATCAGCCCCAGCATTTT. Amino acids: CASSGTGGNQPQHF.

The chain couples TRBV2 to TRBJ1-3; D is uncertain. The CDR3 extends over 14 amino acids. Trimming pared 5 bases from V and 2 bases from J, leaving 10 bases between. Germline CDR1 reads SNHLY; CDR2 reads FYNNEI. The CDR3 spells CASSRQDPGNTIYF. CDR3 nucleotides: TGTGCCAGCAGTAGGCAGGACCCTGGAAACACCATATATTTT. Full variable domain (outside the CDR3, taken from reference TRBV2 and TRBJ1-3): EPEVTQTPSHQVTQMGQEVILRCVPISNHLYFYWYRQILGQKVEFLVSFYNNEISEKSEIFDDQFSVERPDGSNFTLKIRSTKLEDSAMYFCASSRQDPGNTIYFGEGSWLTVV.

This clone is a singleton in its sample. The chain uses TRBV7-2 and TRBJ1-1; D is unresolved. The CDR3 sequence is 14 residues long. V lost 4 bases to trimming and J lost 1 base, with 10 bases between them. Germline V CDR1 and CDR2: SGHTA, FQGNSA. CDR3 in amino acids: CASSSFGRNTEAFF. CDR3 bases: TGTGCCAGCAGCTCCTTCGGACGGAACACTGAAGCTTTCTTT.

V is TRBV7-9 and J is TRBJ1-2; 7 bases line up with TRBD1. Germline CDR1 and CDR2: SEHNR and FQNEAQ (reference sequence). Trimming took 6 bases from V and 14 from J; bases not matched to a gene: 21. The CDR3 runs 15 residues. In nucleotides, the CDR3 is TGTGCCAGCAGATCCTCCCGGGACAGAGCTCTGGGGGGAACCTTC. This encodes CASRSSRDRALGGTF.

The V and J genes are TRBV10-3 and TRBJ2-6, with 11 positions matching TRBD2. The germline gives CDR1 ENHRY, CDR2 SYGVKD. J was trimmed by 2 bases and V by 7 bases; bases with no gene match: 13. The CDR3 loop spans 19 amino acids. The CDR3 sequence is CAITQPVTSGETGANVLTF. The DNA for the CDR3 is TGTGCCATCACCCAACCCGTGACTAGCGGGGAAACTGGGGCCAACGTCCTGACTTTC.

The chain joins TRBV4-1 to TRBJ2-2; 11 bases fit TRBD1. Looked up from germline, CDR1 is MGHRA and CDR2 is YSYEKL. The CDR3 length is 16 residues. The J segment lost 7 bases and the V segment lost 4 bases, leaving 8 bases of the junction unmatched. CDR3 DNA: TGCGCCAGCAGCCCTTGGACAGGGGGCAGAGACGGGGAGCTGTTTTTT. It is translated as CASSPWTGGRDGELFF.

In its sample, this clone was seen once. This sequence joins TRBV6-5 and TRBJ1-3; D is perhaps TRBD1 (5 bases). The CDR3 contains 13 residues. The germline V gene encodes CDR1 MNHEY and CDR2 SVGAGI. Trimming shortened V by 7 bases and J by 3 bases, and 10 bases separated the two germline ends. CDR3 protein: CASIGTGGNTIYF. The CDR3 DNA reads TGTGCCAGCATTGGGACCGGTGGAAACACCATATATTTT.

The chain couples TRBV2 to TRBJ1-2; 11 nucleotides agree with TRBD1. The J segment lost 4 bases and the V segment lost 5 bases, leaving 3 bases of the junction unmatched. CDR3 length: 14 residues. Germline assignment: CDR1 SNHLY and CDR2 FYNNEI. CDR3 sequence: CASSRGQGAYGYTF. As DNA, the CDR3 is TGTGCCAGCAGTCGAGGACAGGGGGCCTATGGCTACACCTTC. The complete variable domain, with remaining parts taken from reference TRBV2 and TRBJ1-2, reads EPEVTQTPSHQVTQMGQEVILRCVPISNHLYFYWYRQILGQKVEFLVSFYNNEISEKSEIFDDQFSVERPDGSNFTLKIRSTKLEDSAMYFCASSRGQGAYGYTFGSGTRLTVV.

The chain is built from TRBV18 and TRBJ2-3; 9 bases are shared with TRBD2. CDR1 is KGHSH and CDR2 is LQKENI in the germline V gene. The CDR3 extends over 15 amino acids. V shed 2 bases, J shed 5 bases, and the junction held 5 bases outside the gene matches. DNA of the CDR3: TGTGCCAGCTCACCAGCAGCGGGGGGAGAAGATACGCAGTATTTT. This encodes CASSPAAGGEDTQYF.

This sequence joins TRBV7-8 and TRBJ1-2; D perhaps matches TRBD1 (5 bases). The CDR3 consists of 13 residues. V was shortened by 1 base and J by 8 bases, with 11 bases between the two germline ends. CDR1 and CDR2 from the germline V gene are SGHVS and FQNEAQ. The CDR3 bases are TGTGCCAGCAGCTTAGTTTCCAGGGAGGGCTACACCTTC. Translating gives CASSLVSREGYTF.

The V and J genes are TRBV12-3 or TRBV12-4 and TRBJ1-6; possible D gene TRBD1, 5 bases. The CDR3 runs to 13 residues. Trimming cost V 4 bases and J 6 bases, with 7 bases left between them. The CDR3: CASSWGINSPLHF. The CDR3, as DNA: TGTGCCAGCAGTTGGGGCATTAATTCACCCCTCCACTTT.

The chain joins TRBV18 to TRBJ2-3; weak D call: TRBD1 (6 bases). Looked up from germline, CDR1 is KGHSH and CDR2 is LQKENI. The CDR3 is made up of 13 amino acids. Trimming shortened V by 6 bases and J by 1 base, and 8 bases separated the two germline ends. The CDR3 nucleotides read TGTGCCAGCTCGCCAGGGGGCACAGATACGCAGTATTTT. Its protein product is CASSPGGTDTQYF.

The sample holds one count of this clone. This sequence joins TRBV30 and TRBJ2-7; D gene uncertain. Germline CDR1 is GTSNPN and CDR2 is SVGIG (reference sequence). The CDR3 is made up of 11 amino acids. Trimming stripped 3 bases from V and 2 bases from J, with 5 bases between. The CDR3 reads CAWRETYEQYF. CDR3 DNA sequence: TGTGCCTGGAGGGAGACCTACGAGCAGTACTTC.

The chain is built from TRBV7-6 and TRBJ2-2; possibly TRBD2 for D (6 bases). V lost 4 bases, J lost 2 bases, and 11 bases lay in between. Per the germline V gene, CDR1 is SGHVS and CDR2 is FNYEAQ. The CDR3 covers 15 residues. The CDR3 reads CASSWEVDNTGELFF. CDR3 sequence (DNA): TGTGCCAGCAGCTGGGAGGTCGATAACACCGGGGAGCTGTTTTTT.